The sequence of this T cell receptor (beta chain) was determined in a study of T cells after somatic rescue of genetic block. Profiled with immunoSEQ multiplex PCR; TCRdb holds only in-frame clones, not every one. Of 45,000 to 55,000 clones listed, approximately 96% are singletons. V was trimmed by 5 bases and J by 8 bases, leaving 15 bases between them. Per the germline V gene, CDR1 is KGHSH and CDR2 is LQKENI. The CDR3 loop spans 14 amino acids. This sequence joins TRBV18 and TRBJ1-4; possible D gene TRBD1, 6 bases. Specimen: peripheral blood mononuclear cells (PBMCs). The origin of this receptor is a child less than two years old. CDR3 in amino acids: CASSKTQGQEKLFF. The CDR3 DNA follows: TGTGCCAGCTCAAAAACTCAGGGGCAGGAAAAACTGTTTTTT.